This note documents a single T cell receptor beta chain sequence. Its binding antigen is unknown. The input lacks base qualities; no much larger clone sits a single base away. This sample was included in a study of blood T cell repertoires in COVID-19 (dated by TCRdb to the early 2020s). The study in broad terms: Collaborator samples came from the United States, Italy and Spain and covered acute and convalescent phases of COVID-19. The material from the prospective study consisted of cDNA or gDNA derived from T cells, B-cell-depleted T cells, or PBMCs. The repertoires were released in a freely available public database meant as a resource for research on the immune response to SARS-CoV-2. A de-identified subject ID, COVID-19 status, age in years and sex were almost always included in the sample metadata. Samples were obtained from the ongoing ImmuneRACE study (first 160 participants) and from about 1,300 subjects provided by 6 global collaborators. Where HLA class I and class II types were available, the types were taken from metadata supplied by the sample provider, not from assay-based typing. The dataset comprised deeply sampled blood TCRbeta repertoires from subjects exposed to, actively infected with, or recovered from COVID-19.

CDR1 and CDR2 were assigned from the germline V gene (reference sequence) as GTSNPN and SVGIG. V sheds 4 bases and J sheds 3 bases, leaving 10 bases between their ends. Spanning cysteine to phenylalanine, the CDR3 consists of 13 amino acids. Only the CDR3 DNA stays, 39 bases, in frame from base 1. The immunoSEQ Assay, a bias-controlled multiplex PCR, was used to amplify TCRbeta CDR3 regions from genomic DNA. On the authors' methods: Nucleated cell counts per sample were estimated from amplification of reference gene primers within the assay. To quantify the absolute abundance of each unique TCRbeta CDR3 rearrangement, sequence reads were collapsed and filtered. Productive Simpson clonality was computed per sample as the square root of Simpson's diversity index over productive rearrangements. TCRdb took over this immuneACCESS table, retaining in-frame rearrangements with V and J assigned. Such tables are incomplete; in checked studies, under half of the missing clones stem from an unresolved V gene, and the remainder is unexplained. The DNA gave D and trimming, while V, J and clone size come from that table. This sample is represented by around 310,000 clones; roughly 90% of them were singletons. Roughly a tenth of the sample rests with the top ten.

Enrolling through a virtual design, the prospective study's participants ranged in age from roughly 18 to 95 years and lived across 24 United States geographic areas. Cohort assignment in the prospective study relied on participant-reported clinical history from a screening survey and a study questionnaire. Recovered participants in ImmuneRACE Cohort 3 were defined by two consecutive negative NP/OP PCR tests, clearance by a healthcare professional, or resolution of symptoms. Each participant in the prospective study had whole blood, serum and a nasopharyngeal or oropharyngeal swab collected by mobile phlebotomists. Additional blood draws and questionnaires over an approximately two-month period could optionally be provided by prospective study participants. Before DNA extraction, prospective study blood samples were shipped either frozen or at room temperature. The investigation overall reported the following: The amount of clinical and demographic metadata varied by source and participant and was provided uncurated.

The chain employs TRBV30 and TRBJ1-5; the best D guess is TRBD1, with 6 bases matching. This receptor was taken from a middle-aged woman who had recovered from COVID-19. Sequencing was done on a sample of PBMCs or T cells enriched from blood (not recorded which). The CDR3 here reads CAWNGGINQPQHF. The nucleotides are TGTGCCTGGAATGGGGGCATCAATCAGCCCCAGCATTTT.